These T cell receptor beta chains were read from a single sample in a study of cytomegalovirus exposure and HLA in healthy donors. Libraries were prepared by immunoSEQ multiplex PCR; TCRdb keeps only in-frame clonotypes and omits some of them. The data show about 180,000 clones, almost 85% seen once. The sample consisted of PBMCs. The receptors shown here come from a man under 40 in good health and CMV-seronegative. The CDR3 runs from the conserved cysteine through the conserved F or W. Fields, in order: clone size, D gene, J gene, V gene, CDR3 length, CDR3 protein, CDR3 DNA. The D gene is left open where the match is weak. Expanded clones get a size class; other rows say once, few or many, or leave the size out.

>NA|NA|TRBJ1-2|TRBV2|13
CASSRGLNYGYTF
TGTGCCAGCAGTAGGGGTCTCAACTATGGCTACACCTTC
>NA|NA|TRBJ1-5|TRBV5-6|12
CASSVINQPQHF
TGTGCCAGCAGCGTAATCAATCAGCCCCAGCATTTT
>NA|TRBD1|TRBJ2-1|TRBV6-1|15
CASDRGPGLGYEQFF
TGTGCCAGTGACAGGGGGCCGGGACTAGGATATGAGCAGTTCTTC
>NA|TRBD2|TRBJ2-1|TRBV19|15
CASSRTSGGANEQFF
TGTGCCAGTAGCAGGACTAGCGGGGGGGCGAATGAGCAGTTCTTC
>NA|TRBD1|TRBJ2-7|TRBV6-5|15
CASRDRGQSAYEQYF
TGTGCCAGCAGAGACAGGGGGCAGTCGGCCTACGAGCAGTACTTC
>NA|TRBD1|TRBJ2-7|TRBV19|14
CASSVRDSSYEQYF
TGTGCCAGTAGTGTTAGGGACAGTTCCTACGAGCAGTACTTC
>NA|NA|TRBJ2-3|TRBV5-1|14
CASSQTRYTDTQYF
TGCGCCAGCAGCCAAACTCGCTACACAGATACGCAGTATTTT
>NA|NA|TRBJ2-7|TRBV27|15
CASSLNREGTYEQYF
TGTGCCAGCAGTTTAAACAGGGAGGGGACCTACGAGCAGTACTTC
>NA|TRBD1|TRBJ1-2|TRBV7-3|14
CASSSTGTGDGYTF
TGTGCCAGCAGCTCGACCGGGACAGGGGATGGCTACACCTTC
>NA|NA|TRBJ2-5|TRBV10-3|12
CATQGHQETQYF
TGTGCCACACAGGGTCACCAAGAGACCCAGTACTTC
>NA|NA|TRBJ1-2|TRBV10-1|17
CASSESTVGSYTGGYTF
TGCGCCAGCAGTGAGTCTACAGTGGGCAGCTATACGGGAGGCTACACCTTC
>NA|NA|TRBJ1-1|TRBV7-3|19
CASSPTAGGRFRLNTEAFF
TGTGCCAGCAGCCCAACGGCCGGGGGGCGATTTAGGTTGAACACTGAAGCTTTCTTT
>NA|NA|TRBJ2-7|TRBV13|14
CASSSRTVSYEQYF
TGTGCCAGCAGCTCCCGGACAGTCTCCTACGAGCAGTACTTC
>once|TRBD1|TRBJ2-1|TRBV4-1|16
CASSQDDRVSYNEQFF
TGCGCCAGCAGCCAAGATGACAGGGTGTCCTACAATGAGCAGTTCTTC
>NA|NA|TRBJ1-1|TRBV7-6|17
CASSLAVGGGSTVEAFF
TGTGCCAGCAGCTTAGCGGTGGGAGGGGGGAGTACGGTTGAAGCTTTCTTT
>NA|NA|TRBJ1-2|TRBV21-1|19
CASSYPGRGPFDRSYGYTF
TGTGCCAGCAGCTACCCCGGCAGGGGGCCCTTCGATCGTAGCTATGGCTACACCTTC
>NA|TRBD1|TRBJ1-2|TRBV19|14
CASSMGQGTWGYTF
TGTGCCAGTAGTATGGGACAGGGGACTTGGGGCTACACCTTC
>NA|NA|TRBJ2-7|TRBV6-6|13
CASRRDMSGEQYF
TGTGCCAGCAGGAGGGACATGTCCGGCGAGCAGTACTTC
>NA|TRBD1|TRBJ2-2|TRBV19|16
CASSTHRGSNTGELFF
TGTGCCAGTAGTACCCACAGGGGTTCGAACACCGGGGAGCTGTTTTTT
>NA|TRBD2|TRBJ2-2|TRBV4-1|18
CASSALGLQTRNTGELFF
TGCGCCAGCAGCGCCCTGGGACTACAGACCCGGAACACCGGGGAGCTGTTTTTT
>NA|NA|TRBJ2-4|TRBV4-1|14
CASSQAQAKNIQYF
TGCGCCAGCAGCCAAGCCCAGGCTAAAAACATTCAGTACTTC
>NA|NA|TRBJ1-1|TRBV18|12
CASSPAPTEAFF
TGTGCCAGCTCACCAGCGCCCACTGAAGCTTTCTTT
>NA|NA|TRBJ2-3|TRBV9|11
CASSGGDTQYF
TGTGCCAGCAGCGGCGGAGATACGCAGTATTTT
>NA|NA|TRBJ2-7|TRBV18|16
CASSQIPPGTHYEQYF
TGTGCCAGCTCACAAATCCCGCCCGGGACACACTACGAGCAGTACTTC
>NA|NA|TRBJ1-1|TRBV18|16
CASSPRNRYGDTEAFF
TGTGCCAGCTCACCGCGCAACAGGTACGGAGACACTGAAGCTTTCTTT
>NA|NA|TRBJ1-1|TRBV4-1|14
CASSQVQLNTEAFF
TGCGCCAGCAGCCAAGTACAGTTGAACACTGAAGCTTTCTTT
>NA|TRBD2|TRBJ2-2|TRBV6-5|15
CASSYSTSGTGELFF
TGTGCCAGCAGTTACTCGACTAGCGGGACCGGGGAGCTGTTTTTT
>NA|NA|TRBJ2-5|TRBV6-5|14
CASSALTAQETQYF
TGTGCCAGCAGTGCCTTGACAGCGCAAGAGACCCAGTACTTC